This T cell receptor beta chain is drawn from a study of CXCR3-negative and CXCR3-positive naive CD8 T cells. cDNA libraries for TRB were generated by 5' RACE incorporating UMI labels. One entry per CDR3 protein, without DNA, is what TCRdb gives after re-calling the 5' RACE reads. The sample yields about 40,000 distinct CDR3 sequences, of which the top ten take up around a tenth. The germline V gene has CDR1 SQVTM and CDR2 ANQGSEA. The CDR3 is 14 amino acids. The sequence derives from a human donor in good health. Some clones in this sample may be carry-over from other donors' samples. Material: memory CD8+ T cells from blood. The rearrangement links TRBV29-1 to TRBJ2-7; TCRdb lists TRBD2, though no DNA is available to test this call. This CDR3 reads CSVGASLGSYEQYF.